The 8 T cell receptor beta chains in this list originate from one sample, sequenced in a study of blood T cell repertoires in COVID-19. Sequencing was performed with immunoSEQ multiplex PCR; in TCRdb, only in-frame clones are kept and a portion is missing. The sample records about 500,000 clones, approximately 90% being singletons. The sample taken for sequencing was PBMCs or T cells enriched from blood (not recorded which). The receptors derive from a young woman who had recovered from COVID-19.

This chain connects TRBV19 to TRBJ2-5; tentatively, D is TRBD2 (6 bases). V gave up 6 bases and J gave up 3 bases, with 11 bases separating them. There are 13 residues in the CDR3. Germline loops: CDR1 LNHDA, CDR2 SQIVND (reference sequence). DNA of the CDR3: TGTGCCAGTAGCCCGGACTACAAAGAGACCCAGTACTTC. As protein: CASSPDYKETQYF.

The V and J genes are TRBV27 and TRBJ2-7; 11 nucleotides align to TRBD2. Germline V CDR1 and CDR2: MNHEY, SMNVEV (reference sequence). The ends lost 2 bases at V and 2 bases at J; junction bases unmatched: 2. The CDR3 is 15 residues long. Written as DNA, the CDR3 is TGTGCCAGCAGTTTAGGGACTAGCGGAACCTACGAGCAGTACTTC. Amino acids: CASSLGTSGTYEQYF.

V gene TRBV12-5 combines with J gene TRBJ2-7; 14 bases fit TRBD2. Germline V gene data show CDR1 as LGHNT and CDR2 as FRNRAP. There are 17 residues in the CDR3. After removal of 7 bases from V and 5 bases from J, the junction contained 13 bases not matched to a gene. CDR3 sequence: CASALTSGGDKSHEQYF. In DNA, the CDR3 is TGTGCTAGTGCCCTGACTAGCGGGGGGGATAAGAGCCACGAGCAGTACTTC.

This rearrangement joins TRBV10-3 to TRBJ2-5; weak D call: TRBD2 (5 bases). Germline assignment: CDR1 ENHRY and CDR2 SYGVKD. V lost 5 bases, J lost 5 bases, and 18 bases lay in between. CDR3 length: 15 residues. The CDR3 protein is CAISSGSPRTETQYF. Here the CDR3 DNA reads TGTGCCATCAGTAGTGGGAGCCCTAGAACCGAGACCCAGTACTTC.

The rearrangement links TRBV29-1 to TRBJ1-5; TRBD1 is a possible D gene (5 bases). V lost 7 bases to trimming and J lost 7 bases, with 17 bases between them. CDR3 length: 13 residues. Germline V lookup: CDR1 SQVTM, CDR2 ANQGSEA. In DNA form, the CDR3 reads TGCAGCGCTGGGGGGACCTCCGGCCAGCCCCAGCATTTT. The encoded protein is CSAGGTSGQPQHF.

This clone was observed a single time. This CDR3 reads CASMTTGELRGETQYF. The CDR3 DNA sequence: TGTGCCAGCATGACGACAGGGGAATTGAGGGGAGAGACCCAGTACTTC. The chain couples TRBV27 to TRBJ2-5; 8 bases are a match to TRBD1. This CDR3 contains 16 residues. The germline CDR1 and CDR2 sequences are MNHEY and SMNVEV (reference sequence). V shed 7 bases, J shed 4 bases, and the junction held 14 bases outside the gene matches.

J is TRBJ1-5 and V is TRBV6-5; D may be TRBD1 (5 bases). Trimming shortened V by 6 bases and J by 3 bases, and 9 bases separated the two germline ends. This CDR3 is built from 13 residues. CDR1 and CDR2 (germline): MNHEY, SVGAGI. The CDR3 nucleotides read TGTGCCAGCAGGGGACTCATCAATCAGCCCCAGCATTTT. Residues: CASRGLINQPQHF.

The rearrangement links TRBV7-8 to TRBJ2-7; the D is unclear. The CDR3 extends over 15 amino acids. Trimming pared 0 bases from V and 7 bases from J, leaving 16 bases between. Germline V lookup: CDR1 SGHVS, CDR2 FQNEAQ. Written as DNA, the CDR3 is TGTGCCAGCAGCTTAGCGAGGCAGTTGGATAGGGAGCAGTACTTC. Translating it yields CASSLARQLDREQYF.